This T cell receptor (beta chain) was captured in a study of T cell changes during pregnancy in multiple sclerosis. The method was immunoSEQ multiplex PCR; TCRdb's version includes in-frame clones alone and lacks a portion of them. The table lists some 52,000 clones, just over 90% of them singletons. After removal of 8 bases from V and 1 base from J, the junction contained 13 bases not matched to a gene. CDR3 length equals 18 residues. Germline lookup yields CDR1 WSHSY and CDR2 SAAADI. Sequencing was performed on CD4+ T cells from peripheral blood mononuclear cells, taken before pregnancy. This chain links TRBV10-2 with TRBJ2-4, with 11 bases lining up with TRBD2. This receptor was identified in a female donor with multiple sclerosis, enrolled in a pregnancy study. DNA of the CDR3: TGCGCCAGCTCTGGGCTAGCGGGAGGCCCAGCGGCCAAAAACATTCAGTACTTC. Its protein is CASSGLAGGPAAKNIQYF.